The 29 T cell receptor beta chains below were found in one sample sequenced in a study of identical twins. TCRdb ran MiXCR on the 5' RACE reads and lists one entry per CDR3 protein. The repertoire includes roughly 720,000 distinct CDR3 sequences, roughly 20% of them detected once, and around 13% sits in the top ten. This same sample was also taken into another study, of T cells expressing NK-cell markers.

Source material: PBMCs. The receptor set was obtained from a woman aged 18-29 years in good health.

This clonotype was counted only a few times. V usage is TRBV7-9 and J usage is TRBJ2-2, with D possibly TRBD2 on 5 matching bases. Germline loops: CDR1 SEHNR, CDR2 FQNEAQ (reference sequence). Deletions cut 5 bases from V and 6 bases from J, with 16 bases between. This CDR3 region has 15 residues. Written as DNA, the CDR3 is TGTGCCAGCAGCCTCCCGGTAGGAGGTGCCGGGGAGCTGTTTTTT. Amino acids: CASSLPVGGAGELFF.

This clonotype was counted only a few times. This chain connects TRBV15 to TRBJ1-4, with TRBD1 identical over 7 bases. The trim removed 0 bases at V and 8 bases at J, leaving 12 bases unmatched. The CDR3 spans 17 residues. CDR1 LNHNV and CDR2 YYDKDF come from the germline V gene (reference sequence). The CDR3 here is CATSRDRRGRLGEKLFF. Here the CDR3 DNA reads TGTGCCACCAGCAGAGATCGAAGGGGGCGCCTAGGCGAAAAACTGTTTTTT.

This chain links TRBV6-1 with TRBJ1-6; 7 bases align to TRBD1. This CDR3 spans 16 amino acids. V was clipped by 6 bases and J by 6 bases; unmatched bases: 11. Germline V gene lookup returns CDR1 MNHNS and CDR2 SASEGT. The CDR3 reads CASSPGQVWGNSPLHF. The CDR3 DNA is TGTGCCAGCAGCCCAGGACAGGTCTGGGGTAATTCACCCCTCCACTTT.

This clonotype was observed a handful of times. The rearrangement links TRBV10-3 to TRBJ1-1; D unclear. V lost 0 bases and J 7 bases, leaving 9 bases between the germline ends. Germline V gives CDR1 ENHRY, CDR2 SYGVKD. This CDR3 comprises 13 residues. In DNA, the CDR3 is TGTGCCATCAGTGAGTCGATTGCGGGTGAAGCTTTCTTT. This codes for CAISESIAGEAFF.

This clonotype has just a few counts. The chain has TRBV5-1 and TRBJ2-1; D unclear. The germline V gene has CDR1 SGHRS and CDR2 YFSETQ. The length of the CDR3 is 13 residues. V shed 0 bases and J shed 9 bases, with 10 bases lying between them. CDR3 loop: CASSLAQAVEQFF. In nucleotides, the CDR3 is TGCGCCAGCAGCTTGGCCCAGGCGGTTGAGCAGTTCTTC. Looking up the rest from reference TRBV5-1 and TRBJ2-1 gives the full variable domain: KAGVTQTPRYLIKTRGQQVTLSCSPISGHRSVSWYQQTPGQGLQFLFEYFSETQRNKGNFPGRFSGRQFSNSRSEMNVSTLELGDSALYLCASSLAQAVEQFFGPGTRLTVL.

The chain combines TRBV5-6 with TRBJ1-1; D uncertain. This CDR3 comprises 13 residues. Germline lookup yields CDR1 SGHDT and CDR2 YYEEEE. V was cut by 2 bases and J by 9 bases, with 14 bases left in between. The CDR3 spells CASSFRTGIKAFF. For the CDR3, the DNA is TGTGCCAGCAGCTTTAGGACCGGAATAAAAGCTTTCTTT.

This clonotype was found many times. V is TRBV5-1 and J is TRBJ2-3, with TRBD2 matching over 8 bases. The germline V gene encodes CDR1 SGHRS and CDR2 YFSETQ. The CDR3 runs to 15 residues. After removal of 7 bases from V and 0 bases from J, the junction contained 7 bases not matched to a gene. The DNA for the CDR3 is TGCGCCAGCCTTTCAGCGGGGGCCAGCACAGATACGCAGTATTTT. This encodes CASLSAGASTDTQYF.

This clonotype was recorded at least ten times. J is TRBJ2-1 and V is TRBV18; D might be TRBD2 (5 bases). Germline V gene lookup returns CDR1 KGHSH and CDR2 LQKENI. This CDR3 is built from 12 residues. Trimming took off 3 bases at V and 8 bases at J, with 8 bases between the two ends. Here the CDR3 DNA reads TGTGCCAGCTCACCTGGACTCGATGAGCAGTTCTTC. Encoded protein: CASSPGLDEQFF.

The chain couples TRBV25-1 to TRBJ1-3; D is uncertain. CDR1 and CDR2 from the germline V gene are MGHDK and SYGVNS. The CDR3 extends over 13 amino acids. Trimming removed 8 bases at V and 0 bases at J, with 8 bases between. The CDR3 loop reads CASLALSGNTIYF. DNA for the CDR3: TGTGCCAGCCTCGCCCTCTCTGGAAACACCATATATTTT.

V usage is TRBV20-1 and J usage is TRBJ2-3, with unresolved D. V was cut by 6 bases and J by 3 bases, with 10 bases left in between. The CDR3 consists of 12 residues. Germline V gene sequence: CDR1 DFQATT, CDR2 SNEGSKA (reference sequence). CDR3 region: CSARWLTDTQYF. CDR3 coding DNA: TGCAGTGCGAGGTGGCTAACAGATACGCAGTATTTT.

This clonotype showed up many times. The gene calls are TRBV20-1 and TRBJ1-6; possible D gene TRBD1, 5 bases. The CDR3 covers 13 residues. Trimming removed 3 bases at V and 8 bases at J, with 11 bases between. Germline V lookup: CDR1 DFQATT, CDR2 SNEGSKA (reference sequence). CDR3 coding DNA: TGCAGTGCTAGGGCGGGGGGTGATTCACCCCTCCACTTT. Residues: CSARAGGDSPLHF.

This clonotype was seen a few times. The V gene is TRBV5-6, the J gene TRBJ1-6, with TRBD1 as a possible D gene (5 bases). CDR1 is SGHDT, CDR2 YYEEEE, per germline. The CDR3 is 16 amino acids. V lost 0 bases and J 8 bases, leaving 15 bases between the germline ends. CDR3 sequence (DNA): TGTGCCAGCAGCTTGGACCCGAGTAGGGGTTATTCACCCCTCCACTTT. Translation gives CASSLDPSRGYSPLHF.

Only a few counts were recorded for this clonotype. CDR3 loop: CSASGNLMNTEAFF. The DNA of the CDR3 is TGCAGTGCTAGTGGCAATCTCATGAACACTGAAGCTTTCTTT. This chain joins TRBV20-1 and TRBJ1-1; no clear D. Germline CDR1 DFQATT, CDR2 SNEGSKA (reference sequence). The CDR3 consists of 14 residues. The V gene lost 3 bases and the J gene lost 0 bases, with 11 bases spanning the gap.

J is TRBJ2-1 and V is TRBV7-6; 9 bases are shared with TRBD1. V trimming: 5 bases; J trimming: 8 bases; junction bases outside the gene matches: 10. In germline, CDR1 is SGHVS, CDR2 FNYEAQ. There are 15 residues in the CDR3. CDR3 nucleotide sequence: TGTGCCAGCAGCGCGAACAGGGGGCGTTCCTATGAGCAGTTCTTC. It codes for CASSANRGRSYEQFF.

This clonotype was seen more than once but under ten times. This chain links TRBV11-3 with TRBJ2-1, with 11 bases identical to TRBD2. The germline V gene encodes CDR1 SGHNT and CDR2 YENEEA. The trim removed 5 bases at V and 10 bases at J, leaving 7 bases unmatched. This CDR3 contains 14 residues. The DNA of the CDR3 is TGTGCCAGCAGCAAGACCACTAGCGGGGGAGAGCAGTTCTTC. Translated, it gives CASSKTTSGGEQFF.

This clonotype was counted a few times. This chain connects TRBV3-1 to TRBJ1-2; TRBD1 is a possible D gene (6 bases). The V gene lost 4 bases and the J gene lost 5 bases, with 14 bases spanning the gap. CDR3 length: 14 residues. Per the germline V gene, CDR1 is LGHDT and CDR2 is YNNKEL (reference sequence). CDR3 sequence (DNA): TGTGCCAGCAGCCCTCTCGGACAGCTATATGGCTACACCTTC. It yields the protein CASSPLGQLYGYTF.

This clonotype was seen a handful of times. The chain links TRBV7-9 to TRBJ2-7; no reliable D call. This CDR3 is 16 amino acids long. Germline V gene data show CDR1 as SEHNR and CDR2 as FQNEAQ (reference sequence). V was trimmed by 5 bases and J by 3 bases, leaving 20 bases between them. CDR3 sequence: CASSHPPYPDHYEQYF. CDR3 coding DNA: TGTGCCAGCAGCCATCCTCCCTATCCAGATCACTACGAGCAGTACTTC.

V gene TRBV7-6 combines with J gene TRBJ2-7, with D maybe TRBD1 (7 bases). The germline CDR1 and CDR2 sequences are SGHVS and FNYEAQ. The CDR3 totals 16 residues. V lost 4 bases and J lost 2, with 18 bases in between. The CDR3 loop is CASSSGAGQRAYEQYF. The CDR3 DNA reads TGTGCCAGCAGCTCCGGCGCGGGACAGAGAGCCTACGAGCAGTACTTC.

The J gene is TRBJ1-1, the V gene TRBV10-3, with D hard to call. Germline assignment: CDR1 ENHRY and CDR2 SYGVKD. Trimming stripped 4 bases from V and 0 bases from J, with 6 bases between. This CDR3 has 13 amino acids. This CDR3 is CAISGNMNTEAFF. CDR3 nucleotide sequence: TGTGCCATCAGTGGGAATATGAACACTGAAGCTTTCTTT.

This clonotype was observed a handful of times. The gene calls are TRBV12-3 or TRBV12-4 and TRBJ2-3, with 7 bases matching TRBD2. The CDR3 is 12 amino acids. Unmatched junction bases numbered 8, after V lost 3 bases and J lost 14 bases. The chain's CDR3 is CASSFRGDDGYF. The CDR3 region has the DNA TGTGCCAGCAGTTTCCGGGGGGATGACGGGTATTTT.

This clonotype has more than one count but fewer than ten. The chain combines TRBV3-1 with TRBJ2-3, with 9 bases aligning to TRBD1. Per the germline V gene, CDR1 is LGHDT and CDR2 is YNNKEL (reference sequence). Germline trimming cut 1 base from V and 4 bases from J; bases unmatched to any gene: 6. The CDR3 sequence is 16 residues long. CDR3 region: CASSQGTGGSADTQYF. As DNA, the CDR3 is TGTGCCAGCAGCCAAGGTACAGGGGGCTCGGCAGATACGCAGTATTTT.

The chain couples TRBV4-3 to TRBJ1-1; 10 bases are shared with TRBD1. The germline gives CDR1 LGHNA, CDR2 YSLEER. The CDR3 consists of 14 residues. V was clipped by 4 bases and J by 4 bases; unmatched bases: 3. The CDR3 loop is CASSLGTGATEAFF. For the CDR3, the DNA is TGCGCCAGCAGCCTCGGGACAGGGGCCACTGAAGCTTTCTTT.

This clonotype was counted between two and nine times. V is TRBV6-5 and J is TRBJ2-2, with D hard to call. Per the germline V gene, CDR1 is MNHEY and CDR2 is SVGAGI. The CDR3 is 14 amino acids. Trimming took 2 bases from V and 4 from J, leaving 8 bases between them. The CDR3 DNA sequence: TGTGCCAGCAGTTACGAATCGCGCACCGGGGAGCTGTTTTTT. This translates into CASSYESRTGELFF.

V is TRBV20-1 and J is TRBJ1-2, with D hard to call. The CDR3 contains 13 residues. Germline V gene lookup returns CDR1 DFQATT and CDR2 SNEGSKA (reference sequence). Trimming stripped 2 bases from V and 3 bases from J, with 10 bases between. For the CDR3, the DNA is TGCAGTGCTAGAAGAACATGGGACTATGGCTACACCTTC. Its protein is CSARRTWDYGYTF.

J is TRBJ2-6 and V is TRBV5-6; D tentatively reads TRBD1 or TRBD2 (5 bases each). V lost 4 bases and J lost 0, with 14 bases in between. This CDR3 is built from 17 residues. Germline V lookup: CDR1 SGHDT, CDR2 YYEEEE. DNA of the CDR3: TGTGCCAGCAGCCCGAATTTTGGGGGCTCTGGGGCCAACGTCCTGACTTTC. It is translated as CASSPNFGGSGANVLTF.

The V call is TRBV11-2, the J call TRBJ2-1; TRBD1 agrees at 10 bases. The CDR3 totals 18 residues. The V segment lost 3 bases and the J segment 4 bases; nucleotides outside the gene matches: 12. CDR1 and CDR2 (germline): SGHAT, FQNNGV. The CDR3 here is CASSLMYAGQGTYNEQFF. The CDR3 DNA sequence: TGTGCCAGCAGCTTGATGTATGCGGGACAGGGGACATACAATGAGCAGTTCTTC.

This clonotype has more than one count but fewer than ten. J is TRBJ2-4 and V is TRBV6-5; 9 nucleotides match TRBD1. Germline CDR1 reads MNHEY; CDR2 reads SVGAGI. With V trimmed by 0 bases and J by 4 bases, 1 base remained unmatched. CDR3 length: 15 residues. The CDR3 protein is CASSYSGQGKNIQYF. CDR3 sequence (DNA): TGTGCCAGCAGTTACTCGGGACAGGGAAAAAACATTCAGTACTTC.

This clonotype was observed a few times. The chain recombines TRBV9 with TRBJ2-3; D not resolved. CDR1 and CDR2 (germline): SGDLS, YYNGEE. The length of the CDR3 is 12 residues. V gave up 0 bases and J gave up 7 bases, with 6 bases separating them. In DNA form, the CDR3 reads TGTGCCAGCAGCGTAGAAGCGAATACGCAGTATTTT. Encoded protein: CASSVEANTQYF. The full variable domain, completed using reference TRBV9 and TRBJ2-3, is DSGVTQTPKHLITATGQRVTLRCSPRSGDLSVYWYQQSLDQGLQFLIQYYNGEERAKGNILERFSAQQFPDLHSELNLSSLELGDSALYFCASSVEANTQYFGPGTRLTVL.

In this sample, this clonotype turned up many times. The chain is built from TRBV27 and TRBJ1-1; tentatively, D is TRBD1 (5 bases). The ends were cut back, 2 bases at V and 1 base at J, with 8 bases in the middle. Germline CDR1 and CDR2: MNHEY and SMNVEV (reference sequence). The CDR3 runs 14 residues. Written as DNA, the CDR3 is TGTGCCAGCAGTTTAAGGGGTCCGAACACTGAAGCTTTCTTT. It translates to CASSLRGPNTEAFF.